The clone carrying this T cell receptor beta chain was seen ten or more times. Trimming stripped 2 bases from V and 1 base from J, with 2 bases between. Germline CDR1 is MNHNY and CDR2 is SVGAGI (reference sequence). The CDR3 loop spans 12 amino acids. Indicated time point: patch test 1, 2 weeks after DPC sensitization. Treatment specified: therapeutic diphenylcyclopropenone sensitization with weekly scalp DPC. The data stem from a study of human T cells and chemical hapten exposure. TCRdb reprocessed the RACE reads with MiXCR, giving one entry per CDR3 protein. Of some 400,000 distinct CDR3 sequences in the sample, approximately 4.4% were seen once.

The TCR sequence derives from a woman in her forties or fifties with alopecia areata. Some clones in this sample may be carry-over from other donors' samples. The sequencing used whole blood, collected in connection with sensitization to the hapten diphenylcyclopropenone (DPC). J is TRBJ1-1 and V is TRBV6-6; D is unclear. CDR3: CASSYENTEAFF. The CDR3 DNA follows: TGTGCCAGCAGTTACGAGAACACTGAAGCTTTCTTT.